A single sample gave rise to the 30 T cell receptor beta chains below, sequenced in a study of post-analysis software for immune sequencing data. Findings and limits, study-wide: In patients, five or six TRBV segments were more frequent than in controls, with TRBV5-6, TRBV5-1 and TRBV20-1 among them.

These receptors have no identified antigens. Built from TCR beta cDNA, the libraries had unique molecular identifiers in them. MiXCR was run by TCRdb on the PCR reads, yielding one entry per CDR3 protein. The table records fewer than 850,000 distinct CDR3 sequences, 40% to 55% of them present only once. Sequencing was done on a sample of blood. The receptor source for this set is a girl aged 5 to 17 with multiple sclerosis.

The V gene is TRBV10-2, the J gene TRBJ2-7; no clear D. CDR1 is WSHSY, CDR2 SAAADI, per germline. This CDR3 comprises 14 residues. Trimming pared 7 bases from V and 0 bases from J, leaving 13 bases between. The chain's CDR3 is CASIMDGSSYEQYF. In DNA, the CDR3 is TGCGCCAGCATCATGGACGGCAGCTCCTACGAGCAGTACTTC.

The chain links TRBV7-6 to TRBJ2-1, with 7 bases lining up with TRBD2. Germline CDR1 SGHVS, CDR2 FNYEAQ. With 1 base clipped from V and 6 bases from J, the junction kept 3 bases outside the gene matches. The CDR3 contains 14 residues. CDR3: CASSLVVAGNEQFF. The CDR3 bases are TGTGCCAGCAGCTTAGTTGTAGCGGGCAATGAGCAGTTCTTC.

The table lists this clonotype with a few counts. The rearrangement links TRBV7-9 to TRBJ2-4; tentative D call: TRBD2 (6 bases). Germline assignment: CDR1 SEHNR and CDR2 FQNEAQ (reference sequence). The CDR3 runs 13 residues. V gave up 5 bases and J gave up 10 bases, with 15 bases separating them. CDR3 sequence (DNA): TGTGCCAGCAGCGTTGCGGGCCGGGAGATTCAGTACTTC. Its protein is CASSVAGREIQYF.

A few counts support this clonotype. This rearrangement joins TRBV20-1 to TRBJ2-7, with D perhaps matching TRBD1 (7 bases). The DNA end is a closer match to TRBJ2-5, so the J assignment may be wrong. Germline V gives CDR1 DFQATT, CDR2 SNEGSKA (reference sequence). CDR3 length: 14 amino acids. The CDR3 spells CSARVGQGGETQYF. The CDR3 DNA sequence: TGCAGTGCTAGAGTCGGGCAGGGGGGAGAGACCCAGTACTTC.

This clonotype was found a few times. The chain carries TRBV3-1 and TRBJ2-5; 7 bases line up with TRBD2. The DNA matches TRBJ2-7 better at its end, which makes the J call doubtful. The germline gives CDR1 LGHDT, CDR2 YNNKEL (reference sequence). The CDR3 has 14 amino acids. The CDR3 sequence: CASSPGLVPLEQYF. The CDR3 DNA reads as TGTGCCAGCTCGCCCGGACTAGTTCCCCTCGAGCAGTACTTC.

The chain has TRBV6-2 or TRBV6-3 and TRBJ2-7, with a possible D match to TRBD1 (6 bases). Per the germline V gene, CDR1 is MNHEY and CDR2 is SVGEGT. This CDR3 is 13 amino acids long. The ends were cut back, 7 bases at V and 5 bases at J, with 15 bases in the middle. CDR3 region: CASKKQGSHEQYF. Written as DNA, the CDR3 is TGTGCCAGCAAAAAACAGGGATCCCACGAGCAGTACTTC.

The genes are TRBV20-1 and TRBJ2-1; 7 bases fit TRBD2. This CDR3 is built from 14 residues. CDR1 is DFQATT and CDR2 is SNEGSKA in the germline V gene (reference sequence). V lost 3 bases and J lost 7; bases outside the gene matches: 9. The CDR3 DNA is TGCAGTGCTAGGACTAGCAATGTAGGGAATGAGCAGTTCTTC. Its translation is CSARTSNVGNEQFF.

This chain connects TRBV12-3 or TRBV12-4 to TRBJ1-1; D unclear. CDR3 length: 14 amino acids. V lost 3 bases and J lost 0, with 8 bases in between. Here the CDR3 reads CASSFMGMNTEAFF. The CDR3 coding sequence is TGTGCCAGCAGTTTCATGGGGATGAACACTGAAGCTTTCTTT.

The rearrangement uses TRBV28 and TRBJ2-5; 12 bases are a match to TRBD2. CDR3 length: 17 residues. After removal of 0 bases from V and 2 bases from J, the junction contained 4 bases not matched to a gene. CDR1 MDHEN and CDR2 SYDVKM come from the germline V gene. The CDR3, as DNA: TGTGCCAGCAGTTTATGGGGGACTAGCGGGCCTCAAGAGACCCAGTACTTC. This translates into CASSLWGTSGPQETQYF.

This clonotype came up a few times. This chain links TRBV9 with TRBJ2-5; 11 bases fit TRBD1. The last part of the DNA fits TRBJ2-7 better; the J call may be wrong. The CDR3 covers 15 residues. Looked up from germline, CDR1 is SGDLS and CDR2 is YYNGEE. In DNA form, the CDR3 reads TGTGCCAGCAGCGCCACCGGGACAGGGGGGTTCGAGCAGTACTTC. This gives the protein CASSATGTGGFEQYF.

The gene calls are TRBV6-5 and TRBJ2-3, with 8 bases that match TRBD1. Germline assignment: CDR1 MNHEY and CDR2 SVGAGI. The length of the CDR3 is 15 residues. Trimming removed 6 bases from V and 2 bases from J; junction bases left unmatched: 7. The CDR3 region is CASRSGQGLTDTQYF. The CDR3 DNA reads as TGTGCCAGCAGATCCGGACAGGGACTCACAGATACGCAGTATTTT.

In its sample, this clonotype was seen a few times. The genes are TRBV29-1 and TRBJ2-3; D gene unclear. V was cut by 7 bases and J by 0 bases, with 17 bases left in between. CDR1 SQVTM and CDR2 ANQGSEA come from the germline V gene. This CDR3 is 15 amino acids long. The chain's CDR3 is CSGGVETSSTDTQYF. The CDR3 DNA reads TGCAGCGGTGGGGTCGAGACGTCTAGCACAGATACGCAGTATTTT.

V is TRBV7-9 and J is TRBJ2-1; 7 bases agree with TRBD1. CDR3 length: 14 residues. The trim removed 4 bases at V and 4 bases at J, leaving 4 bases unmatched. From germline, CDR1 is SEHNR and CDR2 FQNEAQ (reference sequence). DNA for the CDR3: TGTGCCAGCAGCTCATGGACAGGTTACAATGAGCAGTTCTTC. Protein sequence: CASSSWTGYNEQFF.

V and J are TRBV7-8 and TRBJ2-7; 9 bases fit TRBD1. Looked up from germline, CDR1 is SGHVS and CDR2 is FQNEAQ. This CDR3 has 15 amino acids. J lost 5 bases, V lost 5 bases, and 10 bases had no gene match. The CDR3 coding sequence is TGTGCCAGCAGCCCTTTCGGACAGGGGCTACACGAGCAGTACTTC. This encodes CASSPFGQGLHEQYF.

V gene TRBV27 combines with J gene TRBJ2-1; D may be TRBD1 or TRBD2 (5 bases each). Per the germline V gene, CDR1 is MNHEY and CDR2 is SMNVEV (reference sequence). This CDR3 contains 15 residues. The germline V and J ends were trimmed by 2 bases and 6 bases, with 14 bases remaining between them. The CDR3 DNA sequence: TGTGCCAGCAGTTTAAAGGGACGGGTAGGCAATGAGCAGTTCTTC. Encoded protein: CASSLKGRVGNEQFF.

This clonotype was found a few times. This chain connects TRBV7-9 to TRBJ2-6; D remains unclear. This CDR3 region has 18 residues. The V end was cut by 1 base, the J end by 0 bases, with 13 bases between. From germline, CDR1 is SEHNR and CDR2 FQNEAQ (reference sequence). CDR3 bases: TGTGCCAGCAGCTTAGGATTAGGACGGTACTCTGGGGCCAACGTCCTGACTTTC. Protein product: CASSLGLGRYSGANVLTF.

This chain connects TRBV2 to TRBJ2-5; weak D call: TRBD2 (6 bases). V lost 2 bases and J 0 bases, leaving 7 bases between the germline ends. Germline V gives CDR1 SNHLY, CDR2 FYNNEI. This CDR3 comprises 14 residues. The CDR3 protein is CASSEWGDQETQYF. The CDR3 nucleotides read TGTGCCAGCAGTGAATGGGGGGACCAAGAGACCCAGTACTTC.

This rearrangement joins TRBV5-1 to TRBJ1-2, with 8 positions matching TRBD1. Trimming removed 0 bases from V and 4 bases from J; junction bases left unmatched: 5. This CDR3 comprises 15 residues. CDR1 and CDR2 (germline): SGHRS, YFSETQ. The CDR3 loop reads CASSLEGQGGYGYTF. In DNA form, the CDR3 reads TGCGCCAGCAGCTTGGAAGGACAGGGAGGCTATGGCTACACCTTC.

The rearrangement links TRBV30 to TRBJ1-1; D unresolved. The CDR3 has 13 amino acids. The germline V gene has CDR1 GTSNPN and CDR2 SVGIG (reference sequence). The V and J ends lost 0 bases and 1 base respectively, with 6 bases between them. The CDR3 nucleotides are TGTGCCTGGAGTGTAGGCGGGAACACTGAAGCTTTCTTT. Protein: CAWSVGGNTEAFF.

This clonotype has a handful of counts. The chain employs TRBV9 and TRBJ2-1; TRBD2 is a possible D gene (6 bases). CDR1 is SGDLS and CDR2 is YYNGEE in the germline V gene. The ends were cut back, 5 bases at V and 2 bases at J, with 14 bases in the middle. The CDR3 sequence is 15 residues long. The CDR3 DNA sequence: TGTGCCAGCAGTGTGGGCGGAGGGGCCTACAATGAGCAGTTCTTC. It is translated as CASSVGGGAYNEQFF.

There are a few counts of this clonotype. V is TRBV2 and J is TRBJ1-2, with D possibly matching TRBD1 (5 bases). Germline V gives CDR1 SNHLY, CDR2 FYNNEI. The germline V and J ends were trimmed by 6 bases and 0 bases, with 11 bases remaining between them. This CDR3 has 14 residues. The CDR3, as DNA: TGTGCCAGCAGGGGGGACCAGGCTAACTATGGCTACACCTTC. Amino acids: CASRGDQANYGYTF.

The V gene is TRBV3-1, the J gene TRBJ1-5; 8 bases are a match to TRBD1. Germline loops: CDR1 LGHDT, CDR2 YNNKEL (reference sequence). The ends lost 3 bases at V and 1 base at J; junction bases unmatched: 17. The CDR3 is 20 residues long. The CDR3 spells CASSHGFRTGLHWSNQPQHF. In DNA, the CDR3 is TGTGCCAGCAGCCATGGATTCAGGACAGGGCTCCACTGGAGCAATCAGCCCCAGCATTTT.

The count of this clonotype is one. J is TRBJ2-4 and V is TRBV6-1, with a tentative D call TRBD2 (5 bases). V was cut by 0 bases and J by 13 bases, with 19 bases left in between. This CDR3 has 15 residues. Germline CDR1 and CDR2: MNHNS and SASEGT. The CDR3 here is CASSEAAGVGREQYF. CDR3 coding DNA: TGTGCCAGCAGTGAAGCAGCCGGGGTTGGAAGGGAGCAGTACTTC.

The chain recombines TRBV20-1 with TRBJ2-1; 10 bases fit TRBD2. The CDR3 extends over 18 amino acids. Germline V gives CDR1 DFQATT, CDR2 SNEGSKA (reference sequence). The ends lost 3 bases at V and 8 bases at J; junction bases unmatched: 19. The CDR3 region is CSASWITSGISVLDEQFF. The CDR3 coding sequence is TGCAGTGCTAGTTGGATTACTAGCGGGATTAGTGTTTTGGATGAGCAGTTCTTC.

For the CDR3, the DNA is TGTGCCAGCAGCCCCCCGGATCTAGAGACCCAGTACTTC. Translating it yields CASSPPDLETQYF. This rearrangement joins TRBV3-1 to TRBJ2-5; no clear D gene. V was pared by 4 bases and J by 4 bases, with 10 bases between. Germline lookup yields CDR1 LGHDT and CDR2 YNNKEL (reference sequence). The CDR3 is 13 amino acids.

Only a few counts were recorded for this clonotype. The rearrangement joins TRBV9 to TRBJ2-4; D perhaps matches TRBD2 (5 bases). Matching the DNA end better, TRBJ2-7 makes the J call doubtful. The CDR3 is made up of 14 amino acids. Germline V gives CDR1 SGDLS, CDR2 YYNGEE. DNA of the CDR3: TGTGCCAGCAGCGTAGGGGGTCGGGGAAACGAGCAGTACTTC. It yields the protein CASSVGGRGNEQYF.

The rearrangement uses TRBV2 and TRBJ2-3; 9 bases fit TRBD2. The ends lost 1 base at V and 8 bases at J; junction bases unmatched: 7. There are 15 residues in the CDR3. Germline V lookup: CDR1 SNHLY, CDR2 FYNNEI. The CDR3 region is CASSEVSSGTGTQYF. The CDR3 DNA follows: TGTGCCAGCAGTGAAGTTTCTAGCGGGACGGGTACGCAGTATTTT.

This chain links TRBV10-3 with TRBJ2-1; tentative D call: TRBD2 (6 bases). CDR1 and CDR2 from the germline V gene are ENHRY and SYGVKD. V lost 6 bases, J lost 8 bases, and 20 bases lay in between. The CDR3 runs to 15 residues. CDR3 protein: CAIRGFEGGTDEQFF. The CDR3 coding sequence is TGTGCCATCAGAGGCTTTGAGGGAGGTACCGATGAGCAGTTCTTC.

The CDR3 reads CASSPTGSVYGYTF. CDR3 in DNA: TGTGCCAGCAGCCCTACGGGGTCTGTCTATGGCTACACCTTC. The chain carries TRBV7-2 and TRBJ1-2; D call uncertain. The CDR3 length is 14 residues. CDR1 is SGHTA and CDR2 is FQGNSA in the germline V gene. V lost 5 bases to trimming and J lost 4 bases, with 14 bases between them.

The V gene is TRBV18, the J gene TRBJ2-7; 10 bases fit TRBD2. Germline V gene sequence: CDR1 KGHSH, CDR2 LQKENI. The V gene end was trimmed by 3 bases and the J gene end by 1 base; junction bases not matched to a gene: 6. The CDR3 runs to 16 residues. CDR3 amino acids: CASSPEGLASSYEQYF. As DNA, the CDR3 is TGTGCCAGCTCACCTGAGGGACTAGCGAGTTCCTACGAGCAGTACTTC.